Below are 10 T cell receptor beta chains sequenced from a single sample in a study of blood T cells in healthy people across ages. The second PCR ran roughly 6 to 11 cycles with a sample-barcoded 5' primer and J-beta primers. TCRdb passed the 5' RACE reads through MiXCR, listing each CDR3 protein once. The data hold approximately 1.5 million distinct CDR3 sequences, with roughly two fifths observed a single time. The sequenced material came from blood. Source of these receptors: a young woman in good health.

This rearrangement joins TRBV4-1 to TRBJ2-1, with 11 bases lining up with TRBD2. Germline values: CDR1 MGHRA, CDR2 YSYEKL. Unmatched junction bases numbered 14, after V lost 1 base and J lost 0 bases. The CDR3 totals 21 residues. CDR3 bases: TGCGCCAGCAGCCAAGGGAGGATAGCGGGGGGGTTTCTTTACTCCTACAATGAGCAGTTCTTC. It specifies CASSQGRIAGGFLYSYNEQFF.

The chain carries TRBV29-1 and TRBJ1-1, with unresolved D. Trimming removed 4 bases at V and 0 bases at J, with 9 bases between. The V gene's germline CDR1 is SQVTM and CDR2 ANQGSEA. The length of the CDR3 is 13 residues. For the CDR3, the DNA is TGCAGCGTTGTTCGACCTATGAACACTGAAGCTTTCTTT. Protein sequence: CSVVRPMNTEAFF. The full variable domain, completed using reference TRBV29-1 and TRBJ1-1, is SAVISQKPSRDICQRGTSLTIQCQVDSQVTMMFWYRQQPGQSLTLIATANQGSEATYESGFVIDKFPISRPNLTFSTLTVSNMSPEDSSIYLCSVVRPMNTEAFFGQGTRLTVV.

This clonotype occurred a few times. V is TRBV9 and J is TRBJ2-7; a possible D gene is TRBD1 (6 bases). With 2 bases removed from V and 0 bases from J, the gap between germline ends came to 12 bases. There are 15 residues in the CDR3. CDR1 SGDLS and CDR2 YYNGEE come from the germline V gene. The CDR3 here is CASSVTGTSSYEQYF. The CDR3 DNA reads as TGTGCCAGCAGCGTCACCGGGACAAGCTCCTACGAGCAGTACTTC.

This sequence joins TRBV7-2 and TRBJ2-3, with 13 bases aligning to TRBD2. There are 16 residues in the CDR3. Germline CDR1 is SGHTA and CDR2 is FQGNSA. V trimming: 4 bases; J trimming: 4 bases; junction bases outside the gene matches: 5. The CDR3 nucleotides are TGTGCCAGCAGCTATCCCGGGACTAGCGGGGCAGATACGCAGTATTTT. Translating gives CASSYPGTSGADTQYF.

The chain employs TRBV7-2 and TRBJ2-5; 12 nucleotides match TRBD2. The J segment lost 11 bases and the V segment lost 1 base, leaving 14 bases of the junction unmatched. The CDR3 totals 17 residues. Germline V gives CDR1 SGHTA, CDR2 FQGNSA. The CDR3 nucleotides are TGTGCCAGCAGCTTAGTGACTAGCGGGAGCCTAGGGAATGAGCAGTACTTC. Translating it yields CASSLVTSGSLGNEQYF.

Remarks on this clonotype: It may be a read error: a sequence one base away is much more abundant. Written as DNA, the CDR3 is TGTGCCAGCAGTTGCCACAATGAGCAGTTCTTC. The encoded protein is CASSCHNEQFF. The V call is TRBV6-5, the J call TRBJ2-1, with D unclear. V lost 4 bases to trimming and J lost 5 bases, with 3 bases between them. The CDR3 spans 11 residues. From germline, CDR1 is MNHEY and CDR2 SVGAGI.

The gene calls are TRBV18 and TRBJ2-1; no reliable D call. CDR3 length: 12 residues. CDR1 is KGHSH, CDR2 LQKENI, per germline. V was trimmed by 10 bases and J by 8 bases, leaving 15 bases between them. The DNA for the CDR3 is TGTGCCACCCCTCTCTCCCGGGATGAGCAGTTCTTC. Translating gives CATPLSRDEQFF.

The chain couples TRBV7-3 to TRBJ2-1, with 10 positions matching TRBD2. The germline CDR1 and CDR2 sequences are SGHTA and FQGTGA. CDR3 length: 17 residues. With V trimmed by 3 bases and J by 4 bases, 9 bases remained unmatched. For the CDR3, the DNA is TGTGCCAGCAGCTTTCGGGCTAGCGGGAGCTTGTACAATGAGCAGTTCTTC. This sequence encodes CASSFRASGSLYNEQFF.

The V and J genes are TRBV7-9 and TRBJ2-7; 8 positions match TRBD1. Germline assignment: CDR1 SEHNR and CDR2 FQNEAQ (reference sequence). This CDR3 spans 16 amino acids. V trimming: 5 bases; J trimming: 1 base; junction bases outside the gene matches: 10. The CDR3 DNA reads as TGTGCCAGCAGCCCTGGGGGGACAGGTTTATCCTACGAGCAGTACTTC. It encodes CASSPGGTGLSYEQYF. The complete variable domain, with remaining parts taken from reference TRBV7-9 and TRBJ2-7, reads DTGVSQNPRHKITKRGQNVTFRCDPISEHNRLYWYRQTLGQGPEFLTYFQNEAQLEKSRLLSDRFSAERPKGSFSTLEIQRTEQGDSAMYLCASSPGGTGLSYEQYFGPGTRLTVT.

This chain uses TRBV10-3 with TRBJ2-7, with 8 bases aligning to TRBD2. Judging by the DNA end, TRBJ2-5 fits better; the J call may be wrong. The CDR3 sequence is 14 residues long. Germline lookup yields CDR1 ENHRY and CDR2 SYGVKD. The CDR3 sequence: CAISDGTRGETQYF. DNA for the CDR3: TGTGCCATCAGTGACGGGACTAGGGGGGAGACCCAGTACTTC.